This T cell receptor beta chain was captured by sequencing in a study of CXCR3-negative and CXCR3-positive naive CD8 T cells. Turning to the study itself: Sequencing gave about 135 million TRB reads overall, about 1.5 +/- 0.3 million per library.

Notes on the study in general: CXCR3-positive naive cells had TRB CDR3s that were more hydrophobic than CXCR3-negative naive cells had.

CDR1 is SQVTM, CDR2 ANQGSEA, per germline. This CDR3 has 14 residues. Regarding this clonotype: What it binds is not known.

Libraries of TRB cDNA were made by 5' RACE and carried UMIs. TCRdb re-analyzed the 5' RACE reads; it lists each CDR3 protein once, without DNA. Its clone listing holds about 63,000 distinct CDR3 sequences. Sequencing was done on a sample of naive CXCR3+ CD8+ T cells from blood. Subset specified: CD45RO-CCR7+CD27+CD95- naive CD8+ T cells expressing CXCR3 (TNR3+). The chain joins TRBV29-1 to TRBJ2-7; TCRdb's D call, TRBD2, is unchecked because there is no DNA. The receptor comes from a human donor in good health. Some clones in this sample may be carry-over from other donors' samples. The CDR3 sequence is CSVEDPGEGYEQYF.